The next 5 T cell receptor beta chains were all read from a single sample in a study of blood T cell repertoires in COVID-19. Method: immunoSEQ multiplex PCR; TCRdb's copy keeps in-frame clones and lacks some. The sample contains 150,000 to 250,000 clones, roughly 80% of which appear only once. The sequenced sample was PBMCs or T cells enriched from blood (not recorded which). These receptors came from a middle-aged man who had recovered from COVID-19.

The V and J genes are TRBV4-1 and TRBJ2-5; TRBD2 matches 9 bases. Germline trimming cut 4 bases from V and 5 bases from J; bases unmatched to any gene: 5. Germline lookup yields CDR1 MGHRA and CDR2 YSYEKL. There are 14 residues in the CDR3. The CDR3 DNA sequence: TGCGCCAGCAGCCCCGGGACTAGCAGGGAGACCCAGTACTTC. Amino acid sequence: CASSPGTSRETQYF.

This sequence joins TRBV18 and TRBJ2-7, with a weak D call TRBD1 (6 bases). V shed 1 base and J shed 6 bases, with 13 bases lying between them. Germline CDR1 reads KGHSH; CDR2 reads LQKENI. The CDR3 contains 14 residues. CDR3 in amino acids: CASSPRDIRVEQYF. As DNA, the CDR3 is TGTGCCAGCTCACCACGGGACATCAGAGTCGAGCAGTACTTC.

The rearrangement joins TRBV29-1 to TRBJ2-7; D possibly corresponds to TRBD2 (5 bases). The germline V gene has CDR1 SQVTM and CDR2 ANQGSEA. V dropped 6 bases and J dropped 3 bases, with 18 bases sitting between them. This CDR3 spans 14 amino acids. CDR3 in amino acids: CSVGKGYAGYEQYF. CDR3 coding DNA: TGCAGCGTGGGAAAGGGTTACGCGGGCTACGAGCAGTACTTC.

The V gene is TRBV5-6, the J gene TRBJ1-2; 10 bases align to TRBD1. The germline V gene encodes CDR1 SGHDT and CDR2 YYEEEE. The junction had 6 bases not matched to a gene; V was cut back by 3 bases and J by 4 bases. The CDR3 extends over 15 amino acids. The CDR3 protein is CASSWWDRGGYGYTF. The CDR3 coding sequence is TGTGCCAGCAGCTGGTGGGACAGGGGCGGCTATGGCTACACCTTC.

The rearrangement uses TRBV2 and TRBJ1-6; maybe TRBD1 (5 bases). In germline, CDR1 is SNHLY, CDR2 FYNNEI. With 2 bases removed from V and 2 bases from J, the gap between germline ends came to 7 bases. The CDR3 is 15 residues long. The CDR3 spells CASSEPGAYNSPLHF. Here the CDR3 DNA reads TGTGCCAGCAGTGAACCGGGGGCCTATAATTCACCCCTCCACTTT.